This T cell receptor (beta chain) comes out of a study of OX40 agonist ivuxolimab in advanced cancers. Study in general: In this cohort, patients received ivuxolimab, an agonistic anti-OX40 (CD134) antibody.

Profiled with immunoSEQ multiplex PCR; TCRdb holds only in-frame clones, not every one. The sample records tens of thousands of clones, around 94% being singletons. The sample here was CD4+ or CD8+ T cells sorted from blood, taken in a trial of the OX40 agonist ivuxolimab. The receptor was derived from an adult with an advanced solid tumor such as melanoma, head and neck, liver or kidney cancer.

The CDR3 DNA sequence: TGTGCCAGCAGCGCGACAGGGGCCCAGTGGTCCCACACTGAAGCTTTCTTT. Translating gives CASSATGAQWSHTEAFF. The chain couples TRBV7-9 to TRBJ1-1; 8 bases match TRBD1. Looked up from germline, CDR1 is SEHNR and CDR2 is FQNEAQ (reference sequence). J was trimmed by 3 bases and V by 5 bases; bases with no gene match: 14. The CDR3 has 17 amino acids.